This TCR beta chain was profiled in a study of shared clonotypes between healthy human individuals. CD8 cells classed as naive were CD45RO-negative and positively selected for CCR7, excluding terminally differentiated effector memory CD45RA+ cells. CDR3 length equals 16 residues. V dropped 7 bases and J dropped 3 bases, with 21 bases sitting between them. Germline V gene sequence: CDR1 MNHEY, CDR2 SMNVEV (reference sequence). Study processing details: ImmunoSEQ gave junction-only sequences without quality scores, so filtering differed. This table comes from immunoSEQ multiplex PCR, and its TCRdb copy is limited to in-frame clones, with some not included. D and trimming come from the DNA, and the V and J calls and clone size come from that table. Of around 2.1 million clones listed, approximately 94% are singletons. Regarding this clone: Its matching antigen is unknown.

Whole-study findings and limits: Larger estimated richness was generally recorded for naive subsets relative to memory subsets. Clonotypes shared by all four donors outscored non-shared clonotypes in generation probability.

The receptor's source is a man between 18 and 29 years old in good health. Some clones in this sample may be carry-over from other donors' samples. Specimen: naive CD8+ T cells from PBMCs. The rearrangement links TRBV27 to TRBJ1-2; D is possibly TRBD1 (6 bases). The DNA for the CDR3 is TGTGCCAGCACTCCCTCGAGGGGGGATTGGGACTATGGCTACACCTTC. Residues: CASTPSRGDWDYGYTF.